Sequencing of this T cell receptor (beta chain) was carried out in a study of neoadjuvant anti-PD-1 for oral cavity cancer. Study information: Patients mostly received three to four biweekly nivolumab doses at 3 mg/kg before surgery. Non-progressing patients received a fourth nivolumab dose near day 43, then surgery on days 50-56.

This CDR3 contains 15 residues. The ends were cut back, 0 bases at V and 4 bases at J, with 7 bases in the middle. Per germline, CDR1 SGHAT and CDR2 FQNNGV. Most tumor samples had roughly 5 ug input DNA in two replicates. TCRdb's copy holds only in-frame clones and misses some; the assay was immunoSEQ multiplex PCR. The repertoire holds about 23,000 clones, with over 35% as singletons. By share of the sample, this clone is medium-sized (0.01 to 0.1%). Time point reported: after neoadjuvant nivolumab, at surgical resection. V and J are TRBV11-2 and TRBJ1-6; D gene ambiguous. The sample in question was tumor tissue, obtained after nivolumab (anti-PD-1) treatment. The TCR originated in a person aged 35 to 85 with oral cavity squamous cell carcinoma. CDR3 nucleotide sequence: TGTGCCAGCAGCTTAGAGATAGGTTATAATTCACCCCTCCACTTT. Protein product: CASSLEIGYNSPLHF.